The clone carrying this T cell receptor beta chain appeared a single time. Germline V gene sequence: CDR1 SGHRS, CDR2 YFSETQ. CDR3 length: 14 residues. Trimming removed 0 bases at V and 8 bases at J, with 12 bases between. The record originates from a study of blood T cell repertoires in COVID-19. Overall study: There were acute and convalescent COVID-19 samples, and they came from the United States, Italy and Spain.

In the study's own analysis: It was from reference gene primer amplification that nucleated cell counts were estimated. TCRdb's copy holds only in-frame clones and misses some; the assay was immunoSEQ multiplex PCR. That table supplies the V and J calls and clone size; D and trimming were determined from the DNA. The sample carries around 100,000 clones, more than 75% recorded once. The gene calls are TRBV5-1 and TRBJ2-1; the D gene is possibly TRBD2 (6 bases). Sequenced input: peripheral blood. This receptor was taken from a human donor in a cohort sampled during active COVID-19. In DNA, the CDR3 is TGCGCCAGCAGCTTGGGAAACGGGGAGGATGAGCAGTTCTTC. This gives the protein CASSLGNGEDEQFF.